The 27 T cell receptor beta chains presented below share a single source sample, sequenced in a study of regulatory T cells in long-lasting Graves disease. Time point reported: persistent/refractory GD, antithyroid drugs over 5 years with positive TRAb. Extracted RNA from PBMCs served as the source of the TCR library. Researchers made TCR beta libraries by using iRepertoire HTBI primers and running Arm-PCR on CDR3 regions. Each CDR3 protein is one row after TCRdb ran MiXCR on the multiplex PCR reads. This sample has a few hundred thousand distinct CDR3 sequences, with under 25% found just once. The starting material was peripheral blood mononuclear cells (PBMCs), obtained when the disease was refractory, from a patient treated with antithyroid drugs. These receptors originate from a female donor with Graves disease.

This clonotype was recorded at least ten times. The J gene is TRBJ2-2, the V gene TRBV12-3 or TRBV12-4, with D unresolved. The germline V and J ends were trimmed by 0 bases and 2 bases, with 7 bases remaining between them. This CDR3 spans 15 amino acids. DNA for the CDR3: TGTGCCAGCAGTTTAGCCAGTTATAACACCGGGGAGCTGTTTTTT. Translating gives CASSLASYNTGELFF.

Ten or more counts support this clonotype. CDR3 amino acids: CASSDVNSPLHF. CDR3 sequence (DNA): TGTGCCAGCAGTGATGTCAATTCACCCCTCCACTTT. This chain links TRBV27 with TRBJ1-6; D unclear. The ends were cut back, 5 bases at V and 7 bases at J, with 6 bases in the middle. This CDR3 region has 12 residues. CDR1 is MNHEY, CDR2 SMNVEV, per germline (reference sequence).

The DNA for the CDR3 is TGTGCCAGCAGCAGCCACAGGGTGACCTACGAGCAGTACTTC. Amino acids: CASSSHRVTYEQYF. The V call is TRBV7-2, the J call TRBJ2-7; a possible D gene is TRBD1 (6 bases). The CDR3 consists of 14 residues. Trimming removed 5 bases at V and 2 bases at J, with 13 bases between. The germline gives CDR1 SGHTA, CDR2 FQGNSA.

CDR3 protein: CASSPSSNNQPQHF. In DNA form, the CDR3 reads TGTGCCAGCAGCCCTTCGTCCAACAATCAGCCCCAGCATTTT. The genes are TRBV2 and TRBJ1-5; D ambiguous. CDR1 and CDR2 (germline): SNHLY, FYNNEI. V was clipped by 6 bases and J by 3 bases, with 12 bases between them. The CDR3 sequence is 14 residues long.

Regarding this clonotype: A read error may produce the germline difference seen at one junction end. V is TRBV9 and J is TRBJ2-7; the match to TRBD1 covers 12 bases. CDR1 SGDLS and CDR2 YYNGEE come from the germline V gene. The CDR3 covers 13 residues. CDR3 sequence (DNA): TGTGTCAGCAGCGGGACAGGGGGCCACGAGCAGTACTTC. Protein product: CVSSGTGGHEQYF.

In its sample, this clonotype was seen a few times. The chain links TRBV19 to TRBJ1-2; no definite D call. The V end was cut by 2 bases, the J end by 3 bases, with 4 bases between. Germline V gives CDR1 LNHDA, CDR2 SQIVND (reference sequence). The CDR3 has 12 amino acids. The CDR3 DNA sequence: TGTGCCAGTAGTATAACAGACTATGGCTACACCTTC. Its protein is CASSITDYGYTF.

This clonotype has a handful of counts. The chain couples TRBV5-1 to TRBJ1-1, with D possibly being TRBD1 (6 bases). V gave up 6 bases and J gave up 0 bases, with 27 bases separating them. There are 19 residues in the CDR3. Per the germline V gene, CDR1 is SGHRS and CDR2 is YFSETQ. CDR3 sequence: CASTQGGGRGSPMNTEAFF. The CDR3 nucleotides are TGCGCCAGCACTCAAGGGGGGGGCCGGGGATCTCCAATGAACACTGAAGCTTTCTTT.

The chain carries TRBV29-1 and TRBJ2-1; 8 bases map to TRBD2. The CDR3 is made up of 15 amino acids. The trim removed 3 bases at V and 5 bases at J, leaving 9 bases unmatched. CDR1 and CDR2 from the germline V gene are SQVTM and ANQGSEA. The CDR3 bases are TGCAGCGTTGAGAAACTAGCGGAGTCTCACAATGAGCAGTTCTTC. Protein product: CSVEKLAESHNEQFF.

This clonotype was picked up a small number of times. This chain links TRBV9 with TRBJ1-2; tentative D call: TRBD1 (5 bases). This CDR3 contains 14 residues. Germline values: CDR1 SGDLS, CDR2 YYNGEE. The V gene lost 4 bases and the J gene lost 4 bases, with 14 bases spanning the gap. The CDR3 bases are TGTGCCAGCAGCAAGGACAACTACCCCTATGGCTACACCTTC. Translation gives CASSKDNYPYGYTF. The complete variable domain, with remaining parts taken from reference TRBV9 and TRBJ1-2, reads DSGVTQTPKHLITATGQRVTLRCSPRSGDLSVYWYQQSLDQGLQFLIQYYNGEERAKGNILERFSAQQFPDLHSELNLSSLELGDSALYFCASSKDNYPYGYTFGSGTRLTVV.

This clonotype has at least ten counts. Here the CDR3 DNA reads TGTGCCAGCAGTCGAGCCGGGTTAGATTTTGATGAAAAACTGTTTTTT. It encodes CASSRAGLDFDEKLFF. The rearrangement uses TRBV28 and TRBJ1-4; D unclear. CDR1 is MDHEN and CDR2 is SYDVKM in the germline V gene. V was pared by 5 bases and J by 6 bases, with 19 bases between. This CDR3 region has 16 residues. Full variable domain (remainder filled in from reference TRBV28 and TRBJ1-4): DVKVTQSSRYLVKRTGEKVFLECVQDMDHENMFWYRQDPGLGLRLIYFSYDVKMKEKGDIPEGYSVSREKKERFSLILESASTNQTSMYLCASSRAGLDFDEKLFFGSGTQLSVL.

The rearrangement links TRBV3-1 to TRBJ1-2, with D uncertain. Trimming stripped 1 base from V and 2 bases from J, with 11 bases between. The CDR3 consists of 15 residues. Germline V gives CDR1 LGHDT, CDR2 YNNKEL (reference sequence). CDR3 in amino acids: CASSQAGGPNYGYTF. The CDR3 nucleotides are TGTGCCAGCAGCCAAGCAGGAGGACCCAACTATGGCTACACCTTC.

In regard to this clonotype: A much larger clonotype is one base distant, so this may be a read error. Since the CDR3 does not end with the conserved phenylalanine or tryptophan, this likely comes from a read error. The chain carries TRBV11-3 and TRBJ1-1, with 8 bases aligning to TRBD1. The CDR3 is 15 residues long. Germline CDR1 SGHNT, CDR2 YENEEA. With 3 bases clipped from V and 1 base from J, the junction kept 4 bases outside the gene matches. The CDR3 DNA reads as TGTGCCAGCAGCTTTGTTGGGACAGGGAACACTGAAGCTTTCCTT. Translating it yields CASSFVGTGNTEAFL.

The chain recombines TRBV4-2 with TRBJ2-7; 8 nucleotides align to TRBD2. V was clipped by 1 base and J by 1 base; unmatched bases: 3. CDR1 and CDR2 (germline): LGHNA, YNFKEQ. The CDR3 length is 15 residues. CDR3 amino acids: CASSQVAGISYEQYF. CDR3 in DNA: TGTGCCAGCAGCCAAGTAGCGGGAATTTCCTACGAGCAGTACTTC.

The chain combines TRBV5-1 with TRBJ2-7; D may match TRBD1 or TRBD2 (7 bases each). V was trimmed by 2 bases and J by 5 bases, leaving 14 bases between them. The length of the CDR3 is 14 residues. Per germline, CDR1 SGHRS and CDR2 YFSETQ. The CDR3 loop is CASSFQTGTNEQYF. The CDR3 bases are TGCGCCAGCAGCTTCCAGACAGGGACTAACGAGCAGTACTTC.

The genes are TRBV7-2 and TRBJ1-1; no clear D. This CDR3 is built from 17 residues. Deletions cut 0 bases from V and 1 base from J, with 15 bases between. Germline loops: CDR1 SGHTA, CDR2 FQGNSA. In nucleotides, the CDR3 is TGTGCCAGCAGCTTAGCCTTATGGGCGGGGAGGAACACTGAAGCTTTCTTT. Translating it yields CASSLALWAGRNTEAFF.

The CDR3 sequence is CASLSRNAHSSYNEQFF. CDR3 nucleotide sequence: TGTGCCAGCCTATCTAGGAACGCCCATAGCTCCTACAATGAGCAGTTCTTC. V and J are TRBV28 and TRBJ2-1; D is unclear. CDR3 length: 17 residues. Germline CDR1 MDHEN, CDR2 SYDVKM. The ends were cut back, 8 bases at V and 0 bases at J, with 20 bases in the middle.

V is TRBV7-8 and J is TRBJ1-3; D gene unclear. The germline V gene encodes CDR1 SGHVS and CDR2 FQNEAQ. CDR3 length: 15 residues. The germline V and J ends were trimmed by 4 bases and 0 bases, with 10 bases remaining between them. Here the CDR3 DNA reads TGTGCCAGCAGCTCCGGGCCACACTCTGGAAACACCATATATTTT. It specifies CASSSGPHSGNTIYF.

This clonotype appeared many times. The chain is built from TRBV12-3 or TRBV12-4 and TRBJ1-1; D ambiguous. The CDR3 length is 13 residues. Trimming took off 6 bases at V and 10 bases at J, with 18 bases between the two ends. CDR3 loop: CASRATSEIVAFF. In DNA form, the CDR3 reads TGTGCCAGCAGGGCTACCTCCGAGATTGTAGCTTTCTTT.

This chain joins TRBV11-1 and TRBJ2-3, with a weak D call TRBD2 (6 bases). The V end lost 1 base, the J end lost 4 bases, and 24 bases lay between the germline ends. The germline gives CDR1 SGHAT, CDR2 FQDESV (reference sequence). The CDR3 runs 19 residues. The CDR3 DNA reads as TGTGCCAGCAGCTTAGTACCCCCAACCCAACGGGAGATCCCAGATACGCAGTATTTT. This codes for CASSLVPPTQREIPDTQYF.

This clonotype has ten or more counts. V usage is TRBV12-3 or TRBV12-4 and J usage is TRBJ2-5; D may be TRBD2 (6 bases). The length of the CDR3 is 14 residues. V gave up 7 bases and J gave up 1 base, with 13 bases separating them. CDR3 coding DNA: TGTGCCAGCAAGGCGCGGGAATTCCAAGAGACCCAGTACTTC. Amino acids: CASKAREFQETQYF.

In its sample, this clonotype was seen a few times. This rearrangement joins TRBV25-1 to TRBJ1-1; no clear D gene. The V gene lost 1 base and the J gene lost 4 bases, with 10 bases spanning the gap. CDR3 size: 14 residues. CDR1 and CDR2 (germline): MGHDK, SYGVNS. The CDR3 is CASSELEGLTEAFF. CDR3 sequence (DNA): TGTGCCAGCAGTGAATTGGAGGGTCTCACTGAAGCTTTCTTT.

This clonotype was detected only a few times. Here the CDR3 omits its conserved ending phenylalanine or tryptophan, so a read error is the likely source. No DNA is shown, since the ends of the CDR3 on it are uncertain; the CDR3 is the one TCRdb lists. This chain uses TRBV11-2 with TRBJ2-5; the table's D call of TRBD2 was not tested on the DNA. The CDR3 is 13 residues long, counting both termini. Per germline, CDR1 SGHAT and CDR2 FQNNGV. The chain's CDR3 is CASSLAPGEGSEP.

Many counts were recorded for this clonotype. The CDR3 is CASRRGYGYTF. CDR3 bases: TGTGCCAGCCGCAGGGGCTATGGCTACACCTTC. The V and J genes are TRBV6-1 and TRBJ1-2, with a weak D call TRBD1 (6 bases). Trimming removed 8 bases at V and 4 bases at J, with 8 bases between. CDR1 is MNHNS and CDR2 is SASEGT in the germline V gene. The length of the CDR3 is 11 residues.

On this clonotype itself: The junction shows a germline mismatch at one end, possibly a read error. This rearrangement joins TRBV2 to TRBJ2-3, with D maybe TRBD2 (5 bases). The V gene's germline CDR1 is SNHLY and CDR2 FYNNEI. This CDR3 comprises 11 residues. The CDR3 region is CASTMGDMQYF. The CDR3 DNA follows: TGTGCCAGCACTATGGGAGATATGCAGTATTTT. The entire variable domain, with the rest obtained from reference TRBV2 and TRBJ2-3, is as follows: EPEVTQTPSHQVTQMGQEVILRCVPISNHLYFYWYRQILGQKVEFLVSFYNNEISEKSEIFDDQFSVERPDGSNFTLKIRSTKLEDSAMYFCASTMGDMQYFGPGTRLTVL.

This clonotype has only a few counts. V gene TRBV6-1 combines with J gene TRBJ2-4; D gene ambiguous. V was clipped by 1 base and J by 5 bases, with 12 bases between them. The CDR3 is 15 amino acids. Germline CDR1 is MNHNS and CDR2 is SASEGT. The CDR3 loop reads CASSEGYLVQNIQYF. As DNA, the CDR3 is TGTGCCAGCAGTGAAGGCTACCTAGTCCAAAACATTCAGTACTTC.

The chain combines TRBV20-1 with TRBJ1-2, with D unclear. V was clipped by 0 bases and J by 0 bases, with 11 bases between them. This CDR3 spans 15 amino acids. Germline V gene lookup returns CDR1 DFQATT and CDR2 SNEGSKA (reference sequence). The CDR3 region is CSARDWNRANYGYTF. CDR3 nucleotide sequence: TGCAGTGCTAGAGATTGGAACAGAGCTAACTATGGCTACACCTTC.

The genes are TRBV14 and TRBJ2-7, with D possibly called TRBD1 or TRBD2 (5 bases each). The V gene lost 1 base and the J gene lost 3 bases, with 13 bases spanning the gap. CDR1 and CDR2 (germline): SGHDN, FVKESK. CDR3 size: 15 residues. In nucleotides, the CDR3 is TGTGCCAGCAGCCAAGGTGTGGGGACGAACTACGAGCAGTACTTC. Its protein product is CASSQGVGTNYEQYF.